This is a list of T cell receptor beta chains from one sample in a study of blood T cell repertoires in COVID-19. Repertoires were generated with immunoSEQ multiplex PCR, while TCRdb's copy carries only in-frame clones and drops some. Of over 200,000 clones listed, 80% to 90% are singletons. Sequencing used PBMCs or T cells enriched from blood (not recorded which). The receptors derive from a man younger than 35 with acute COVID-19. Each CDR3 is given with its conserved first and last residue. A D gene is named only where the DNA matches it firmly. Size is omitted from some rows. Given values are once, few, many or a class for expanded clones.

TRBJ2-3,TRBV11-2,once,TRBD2,TGTGCCAGCAGCGCTGGTGGGGCGGGAGGGCCCCCAGATACGCAGTATTTT,CASSAGGAGGPPDTQYF
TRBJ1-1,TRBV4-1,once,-,TGCGCCAGCAGCCCGAGACCCGGGACTGAAGCTTTCTTT,CASSPRPGTEAFF
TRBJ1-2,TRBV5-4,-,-,TGTGCCAGCAGCTTTGGGGGGGGTGCCAACTATGGCTACACCTTC,CASSFGGGANYGYTF
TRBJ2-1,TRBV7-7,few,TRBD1,TGTGCTACCGAACGCGCAGGGGGTACCCCGGCCCCCCGATACAATGAGCAGTTCTTC,CATERAGGTPAPRYNEQFF
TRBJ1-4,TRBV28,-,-,TGTGCCAGCAGTACGATACAGGGATTCCCCTTTATCGAACTGTTTTTT,CASSTIQGFPFIELFF
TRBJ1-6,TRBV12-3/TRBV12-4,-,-,TGTGCCAGCAGCCCGGGGGGCTCACCCCTCCACTTT,CASSPGGSPLHF
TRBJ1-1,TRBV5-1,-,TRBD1,TGCGCCAGCAGCTTGGGGGACAGAAAGTTTGAAGCTTTCTTT,CASSLGDRKFEAFF
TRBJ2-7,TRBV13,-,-,TGTGCCAGCAGCTTTTTCGGGAGAGTGGTCCACGAGCAGTACTTC,CASSFFGRVVHEQYF
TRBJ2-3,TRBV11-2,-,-,TGTGCCAGCAGCTTAGGGCCGGGACACACAGATACGCAGTATTTT,CASSLGPGHTDTQYF
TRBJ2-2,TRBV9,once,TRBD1,TGTGCCAGCAGCGCCGAAATGGGGACAGGGTCCGGGGAGCTGTTTTTT,CASSAEMGTGSGELFF
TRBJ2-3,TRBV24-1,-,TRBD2,TGTGCCACCAGTGATACTAGCGGGAATCTTATAGATACGCAGTATTTT,CATSDTSGNLIDTQYF
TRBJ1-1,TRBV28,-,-,TGTGCCAGCAGCCCACCCCGCGGGACGGCGAACACTGAAGCTTTCTTT,CASSPPRGTANTEAFF
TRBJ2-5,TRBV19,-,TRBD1,TGTGCCAGTAGTACGGGACAGGGAGAGACCCAGTACTTC,CASSTGQGETQYF
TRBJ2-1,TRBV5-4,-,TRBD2,TGTGCCAGCAGCTTGGCCGGGAGGGATAATGAGCAGTTCTTC,CASSLAGRDNEQFF
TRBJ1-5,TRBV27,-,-,TGTGCCAGCAGTTCCAAAACAGGGAGCAATCAGCCCCAGCATTTT,CASSSKTGSNQPQHF
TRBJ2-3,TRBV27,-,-,TGTGCCAGCAGTTTCGGGGAGCCAGATACGCAGTATTTT,CASSFGEPDTQYF
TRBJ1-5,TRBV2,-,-,TGTGCCAGCAACCCGGGACAAGGGAATCAGCCCCAGCATTTT,CASNPGQGNQPQHF
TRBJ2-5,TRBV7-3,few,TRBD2,TGTGCCAGCAGCTTAATGGCGACTAGCGGGAGCCAGGGGGAGACCCAGTACTTC,CASSLMATSGSQGETQYF
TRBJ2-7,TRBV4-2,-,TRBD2,TGTGCCAGCAGCCAAGAGGGGACTAGCCTCTACGAGCAGTACTTC,CASSQEGTSLYEQYF
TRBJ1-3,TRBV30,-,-,TGTGCCTGGAGAAGCAGGCCTGGAAACACCATATATTTT,CAWRSRPGNTIYF
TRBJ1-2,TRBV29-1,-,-,TGCAGCGTTCTACAGGGACGCGATGGCTACACCTTC,CSVLQGRDGYTF
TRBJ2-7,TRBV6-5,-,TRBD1,TGTGCCAGCAGACCGGACAGGGGGCGCTACGAGCAGTACTTC,CASRPDRGRYEQYF
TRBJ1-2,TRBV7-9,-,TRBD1,TGTGCCAGCAGCACAGGGGACAGGGGAGGGTATGGCTACACCTTC,CASSTGDRGGYGYTF
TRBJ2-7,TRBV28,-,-,TGTGCCAGCAGCTGGACAGACCTATCCTACGAGCAGTACTTC,CASSWTDLSYEQYF
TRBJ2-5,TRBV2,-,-,TGTGCCAGCAGCGTACGGGTACGAGAGACCCAGTACTTC,CASSVRVRETQYF
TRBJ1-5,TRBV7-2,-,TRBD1,TGTGCCAGCAGCTTCGGGACAGGGAGAGGCAATCAGCCCCAGCATTTT,CASSFGTGRGNQPQHF
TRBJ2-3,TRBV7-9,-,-,TGTGCCAGCAGCTTAGGCTCGGAGGATACGCAGTATTTT,CASSLGSEDTQYF
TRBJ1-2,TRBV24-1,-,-,TGTGCCACCTCTCCGGGAAGCTATGGCTACACCTTC,CATSPGSYGYTF
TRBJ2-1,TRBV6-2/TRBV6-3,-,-,TGTGCCAGCAGTTACCGGCTAGCTCCCCCGAGTGAGCAGTTCTTC,CASSYRLAPPSEQFF
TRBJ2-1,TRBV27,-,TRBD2,TGTGCCAGCAGTTTATCCCCGGGAGGAATAGCCTACAATGAGCAGTTCTTC,CASSLSPGGIAYNEQFF
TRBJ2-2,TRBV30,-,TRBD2,TGTGCCTGGAGTCTTAGCGGGGCCGGGGAGCTGTTTTTT,CAWSLSGAGELFF
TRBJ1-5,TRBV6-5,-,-,TGTGCCAGCAGTTACTCGGGCAGGGAAGGTCAGCCCCAGCATTTT,CASSYSGREGQPQHF
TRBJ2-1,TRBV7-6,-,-,TGTGCCAGCAGCTTAATTTTGTTTAAGGGGGTTTGGCGGGAGTCCTACAATGAGCAGTTCTTC,CASSLILFKGVWRESYNEQFF
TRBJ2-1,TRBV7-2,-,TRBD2,TGTGCCAGCACAGTCAGCGGGAGCTCCTACAATGAGCAGTTCTTC,CASTVSGSSYNEQFF
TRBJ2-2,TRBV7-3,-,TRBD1,TGTGCCAGCAGCTCACAGGGGGCCACCGGGGAGCTGTTTTTT,CASSSQGATGELFF
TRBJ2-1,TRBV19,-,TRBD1,TGTGCCAGTAGTTTCTGGGACAGTTACAATGAGCAGTTCTTC,CASSFWDSYNEQFF
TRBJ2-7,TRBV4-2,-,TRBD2,TGTGCCAGCAGCCAAGGTCCAGCGGGGGATTACGAGCAGTACTTC,CASSQGPAGDYEQYF
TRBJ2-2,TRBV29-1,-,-,TGCAGCGCTGATTTAACAGGGACCGGGGAGCTGTTTTTT,CSADLTGTGELFF
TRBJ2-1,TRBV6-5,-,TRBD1,TGTGCCAGCAGTTACGACGGGACAGGACAGTACAATGAGCAGTTCTTC,CASSYDGTGQYNEQFF
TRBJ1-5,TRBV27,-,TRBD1,TGTGCCAGCAGTGGCAGGGGGTCCGGTTGGCCCCAGCATTTT,CASSGRGSGWPQHF
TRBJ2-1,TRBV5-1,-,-,TGCGCCAGCAGGGGAGTCGGGTACAATGAGCAGTTCTTC,CASRGVGYNEQFF
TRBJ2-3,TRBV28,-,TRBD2,TGTGCCAGCAGTTCGGGACTAGCCTACAAAGGTCCTGATACGCAGTATTTT,CASSSGLAYKGPDTQYF
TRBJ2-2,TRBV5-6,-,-,TGTGCCAGCAGCTTGGCTGGGGAGCTGTTTTTT,CASSLAGELFF
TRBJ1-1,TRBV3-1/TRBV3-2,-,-,TGTGCCAGCAGCCAACCCGGGACTGTAACTTTCTTT,CASSQPGTVTFF
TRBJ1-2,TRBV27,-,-,TGTGCCAGTCGTGGACAGAGGGACTATGGCTACACCTTC,CASRGQRDYGYTF
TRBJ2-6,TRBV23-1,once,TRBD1,TGCGCCAGCAGTCCAATTCCCCCCCGGGACAGGGCTTCTGGGGCCAACGTCCTGACTTTC,CASSPIPPRDRASGANVLTF
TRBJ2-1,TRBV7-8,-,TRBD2,TGTGCCAGCAGCTTAGGTGCTAGCGGCGGGGAGCAGTTCTTC,CASSLGASGGEQFF
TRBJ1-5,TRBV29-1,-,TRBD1,TGCAGCGTCGGACAGGGGACGAGCAATCAGCCCCAGCATTTT,CSVGQGTSNQPQHF
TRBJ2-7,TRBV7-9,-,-,TGTGCCAGCAGCCTCGTAGGACAGACGAGAACCTACGAGCAGTACTTC,CASSLVGQTRTYEQYF
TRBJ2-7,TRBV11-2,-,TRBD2,TGTGCCAGCAGCTTAGTGACTAGCTCCTCCTACGAGCAGTACTTC,CASSLVTSSSYEQYF
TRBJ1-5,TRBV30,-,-,TGTGCCTGGAGTCCTCGTCAGGATCAGCCCCAGCATTTT,CAWSPRQDQPQHF
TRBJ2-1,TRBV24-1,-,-,TGTGCCACCAGTGATTTGGCGGCAGAGCAGTTCTTC,CATSDLAAEQFF
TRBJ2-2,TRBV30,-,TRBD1,TGTGCCTCTAAACAGGGGGAGGACACCGGGGAGCTGTTTTTT,CASKQGEDTGELFF
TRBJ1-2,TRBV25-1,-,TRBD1,TGTGCCAGCGAACAGGGGGGGTATGGTGGCTACACCTTC,CASEQGGYGGYTF
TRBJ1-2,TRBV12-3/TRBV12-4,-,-,TGTGCCAGCAGTCTGCGACAGCTCTATGGCTACACCTTC,CASSLRQLYGYTF
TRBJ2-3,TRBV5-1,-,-,TGCGCCAGCAGCCTCCGGGACATAACAGATACGCAGTATTTT,CASSLRDITDTQYF
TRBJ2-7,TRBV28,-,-,TGTGCCAGCAGCGACCTCTCCAGGGTGGGCGAGCAGTACTTC,CASSDLSRVGEQYF